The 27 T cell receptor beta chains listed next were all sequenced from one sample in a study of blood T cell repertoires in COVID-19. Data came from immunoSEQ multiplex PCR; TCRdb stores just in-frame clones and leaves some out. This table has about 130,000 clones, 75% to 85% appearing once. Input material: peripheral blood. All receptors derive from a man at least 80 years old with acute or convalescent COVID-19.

The CDR3 here is CASSLGREGEQYF. The DNA for the CDR3 is TGTGCCAGCAGCTTAGGGAGGGAGGGCGAGCAGTACTTC. V gene TRBV11-3 combines with J gene TRBJ2-7, with 7 bases lining up with TRBD2. After removal of 1 base from V and 6 bases from J, the junction contained 3 bases not matched to a gene. CDR3 length: 13 amino acids. Germline V gene lookup returns CDR1 SGHNT and CDR2 YENEEA.

DNA for the CDR3: TGTGCCTGGAGTAAGGGGGAGACTTGGACGGGGTATGGCTACACCTTC. Protein product: CAWSKGETWTGYGYTF. The rearrangement joins TRBV30 to TRBJ1-2; TRBD1 might be the D (6 bases). V lost 2 bases to trimming and J lost 5 bases, with 21 bases between them. Germline lookup yields CDR1 GTSNPN and CDR2 SVGIG (reference sequence). The CDR3 covers 16 residues.

The CDR3 protein is CASSIRSGGGYTF. DNA of the CDR3: TGTGCCAGTAGTATCCGCTCAGGGGGTGGCTACACCTTC. V gene TRBV19 combines with J gene TRBJ1-2; TRBD1 matches 7 bases. The germline gives CDR1 LNHDA, CDR2 SQIVND (reference sequence). CDR3 length equals 13 residues. V trimming: 3 bases; J trimming: 7 bases; junction bases outside the gene matches: 5.

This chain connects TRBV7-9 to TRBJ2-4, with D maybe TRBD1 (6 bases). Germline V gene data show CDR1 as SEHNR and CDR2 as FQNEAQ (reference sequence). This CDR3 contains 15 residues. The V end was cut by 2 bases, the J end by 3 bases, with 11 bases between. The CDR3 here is CASSLTGLGKNIQYF. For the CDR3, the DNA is TGTGCCAGCAGCTTAACAGGGTTGGGCAAAAACATTCAGTACTTC.

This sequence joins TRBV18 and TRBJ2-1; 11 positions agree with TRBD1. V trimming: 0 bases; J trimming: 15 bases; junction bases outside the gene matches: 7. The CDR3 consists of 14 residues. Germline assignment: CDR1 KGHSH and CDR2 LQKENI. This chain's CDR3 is CASSPPDSGTGGFF. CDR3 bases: TGTGCCAGCTCACCACCAGACTCCGGGACAGGGGGGTTCTTC.

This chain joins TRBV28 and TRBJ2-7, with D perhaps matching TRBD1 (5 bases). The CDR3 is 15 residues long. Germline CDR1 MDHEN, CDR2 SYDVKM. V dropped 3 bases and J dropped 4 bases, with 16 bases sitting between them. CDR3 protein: CASSLGHVGAYEQYF. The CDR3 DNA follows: TGTGCCAGCAGTTTGGGGCATGTTGGGGCTTACGAGCAGTACTTC.

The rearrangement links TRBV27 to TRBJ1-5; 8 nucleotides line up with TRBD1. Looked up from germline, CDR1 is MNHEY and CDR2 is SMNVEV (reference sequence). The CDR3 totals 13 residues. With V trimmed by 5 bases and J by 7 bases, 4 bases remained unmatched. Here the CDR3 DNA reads TGTGCCAGCAGTGAACAGGGGGGGCAGCCCCAGCATTTT. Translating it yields CASSEQGGQPQHF.

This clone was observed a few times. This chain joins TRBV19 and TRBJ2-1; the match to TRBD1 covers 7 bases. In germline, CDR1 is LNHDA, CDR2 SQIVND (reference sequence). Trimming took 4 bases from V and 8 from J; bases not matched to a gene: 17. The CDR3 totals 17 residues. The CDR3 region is CASSTRAGTVFNYEQFF. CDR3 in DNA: TGTGCCAGTAGTACCCGAGCCGGGACAGTATTCAATTATGAGCAGTTCTTC.

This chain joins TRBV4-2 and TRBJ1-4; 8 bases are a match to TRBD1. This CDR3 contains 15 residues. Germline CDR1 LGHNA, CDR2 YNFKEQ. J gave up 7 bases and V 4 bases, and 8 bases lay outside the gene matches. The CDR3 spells CASSPRNGQGEKLFF. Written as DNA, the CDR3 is TGTGCCAGCAGCCCTCGTAATGGACAGGGTGAAAAACTGTTTTTT.

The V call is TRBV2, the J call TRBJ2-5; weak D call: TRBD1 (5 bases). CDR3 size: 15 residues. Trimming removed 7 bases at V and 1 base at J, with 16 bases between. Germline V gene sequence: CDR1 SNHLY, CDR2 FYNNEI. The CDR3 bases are TGTGCCAGCAAAGGACCCAGGGTATCCCAAGAGACCCAGTACTTC. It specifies CASKGPRVSQETQYF.

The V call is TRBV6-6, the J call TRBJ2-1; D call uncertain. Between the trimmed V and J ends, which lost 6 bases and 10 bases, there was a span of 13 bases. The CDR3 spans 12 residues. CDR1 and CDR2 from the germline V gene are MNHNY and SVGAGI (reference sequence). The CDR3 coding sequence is TGTGCCAGCAGCAGCAGCGCGAGGGAGCAGTTCTTC. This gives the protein CASSSSAREQFF.

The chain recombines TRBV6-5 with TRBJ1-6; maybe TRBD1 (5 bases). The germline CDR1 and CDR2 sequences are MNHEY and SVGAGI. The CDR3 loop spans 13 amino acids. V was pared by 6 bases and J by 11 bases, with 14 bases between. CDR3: CASRGRLDTPLHF. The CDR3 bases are TGTGCCAGCAGGGGGCGGCTAGATACACCCCTCCACTTT.

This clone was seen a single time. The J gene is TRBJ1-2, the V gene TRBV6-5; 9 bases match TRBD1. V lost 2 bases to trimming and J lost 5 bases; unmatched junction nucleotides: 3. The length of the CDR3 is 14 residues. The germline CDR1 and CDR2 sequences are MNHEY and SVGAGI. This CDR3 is CASSYAGQGYGYTF. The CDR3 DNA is TGTGCCAGCAGTTACGCCGGACAGGGGTATGGCTACACCTTC.

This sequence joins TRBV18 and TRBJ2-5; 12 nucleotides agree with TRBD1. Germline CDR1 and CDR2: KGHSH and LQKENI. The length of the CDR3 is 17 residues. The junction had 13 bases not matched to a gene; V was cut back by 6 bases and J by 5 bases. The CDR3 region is CASSLQRDRGRRETQYF. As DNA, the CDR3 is TGTGCCAGCTCCCTTCAGAGGGACAGGGGGCGCCGGGAGACCCAGTACTTC.

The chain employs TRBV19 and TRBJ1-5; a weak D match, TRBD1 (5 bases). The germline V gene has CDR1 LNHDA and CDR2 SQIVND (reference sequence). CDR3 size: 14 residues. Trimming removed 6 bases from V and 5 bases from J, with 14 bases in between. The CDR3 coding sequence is TGTGCCAGTAGCGTGACAGCCACTCATCAGCCCCAGCATTTT. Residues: CASSVTATHQPQHF.

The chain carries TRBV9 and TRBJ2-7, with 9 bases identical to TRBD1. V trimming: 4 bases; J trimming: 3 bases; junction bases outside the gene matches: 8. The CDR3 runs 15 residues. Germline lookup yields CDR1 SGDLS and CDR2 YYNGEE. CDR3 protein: CASSPRRDRVYEQYF. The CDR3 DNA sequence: TGTGCCAGCAGCCCCCGGAGGGACAGGGTCTACGAGCAGTACTTC.

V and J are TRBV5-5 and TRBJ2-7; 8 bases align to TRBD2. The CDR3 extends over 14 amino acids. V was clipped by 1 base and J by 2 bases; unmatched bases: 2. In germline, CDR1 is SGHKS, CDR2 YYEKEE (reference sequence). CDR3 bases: TGTGCCAGCAGCTTGTCGGGAGGGGCCTACGAGCAGTACTTC. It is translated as CASSLSGGAYEQYF.

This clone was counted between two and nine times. CDR3 coding DNA: TGCAGCGTTGGGACAGGCACCGGGGAGCTGTTTTTT. It yields the protein CSVGTGTGELFF. The chain links TRBV29-1 to TRBJ2-2, with 7 bases matching TRBD1. The CDR3 runs 12 residues. The V gene end was trimmed by 4 bases and the J gene end by 4 bases; junction bases not matched to a gene: 0. Per the germline V gene, CDR1 is SQVTM and CDR2 is ANQGSEA.

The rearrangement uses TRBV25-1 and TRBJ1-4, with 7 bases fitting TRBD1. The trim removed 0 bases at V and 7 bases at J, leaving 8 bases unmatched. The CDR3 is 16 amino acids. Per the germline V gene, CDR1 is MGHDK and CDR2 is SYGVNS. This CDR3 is CASSEYRGSGGEKLFF. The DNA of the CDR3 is TGTGCCAGCAGTGAATACCGGGGATCAGGGGGTGAAAAACTGTTTTTT.

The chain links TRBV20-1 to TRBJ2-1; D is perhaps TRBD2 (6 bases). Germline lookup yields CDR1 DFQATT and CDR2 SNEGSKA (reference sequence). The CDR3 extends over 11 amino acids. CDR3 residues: CSPGGLSEQFF. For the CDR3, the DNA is TGCAGCCCCGGAGGGCTAAGTGAGCAGTTCTTC.

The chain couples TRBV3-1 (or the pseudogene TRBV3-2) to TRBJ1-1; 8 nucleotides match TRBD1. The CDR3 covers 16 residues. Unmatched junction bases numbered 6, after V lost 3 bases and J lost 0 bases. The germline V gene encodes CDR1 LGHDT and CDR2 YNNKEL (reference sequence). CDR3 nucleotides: TGTGCCAGCAGCCACGGGACAGGCGGAATGAACACTGAAGCTTTCTTT. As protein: CASSHGTGGMNTEAFF.

In DNA, the CDR3 is TGTGCCAGCAGTTACGGCACGAACCTTGAAGCTTTCTTT. It yields the protein CASSYGTNLEAFF. The V gene is TRBV6-5, the J gene TRBJ1-1; D ambiguous. Trimming stripped 2 bases from V and 7 bases from J, with 11 bases between. The CDR3 has 13 residues. The germline CDR1 and CDR2 sequences are MNHEY and SVGAGI.

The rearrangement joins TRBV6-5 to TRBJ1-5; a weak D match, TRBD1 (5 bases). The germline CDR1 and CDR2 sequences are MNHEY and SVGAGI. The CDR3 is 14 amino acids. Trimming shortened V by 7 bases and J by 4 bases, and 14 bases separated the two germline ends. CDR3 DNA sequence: TGTGCCAGCACCGCCGGGGGTTCTAATCAGCCCCAGCATTTT. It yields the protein CASTAGGSNQPQHF.

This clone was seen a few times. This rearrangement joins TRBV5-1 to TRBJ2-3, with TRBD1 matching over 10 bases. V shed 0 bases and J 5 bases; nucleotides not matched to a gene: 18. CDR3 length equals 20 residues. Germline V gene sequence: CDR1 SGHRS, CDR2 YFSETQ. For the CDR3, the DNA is TGCGCCAGCAGCTTGGGCCCGCCGGGACAGGGGTTGCGGATGGAAGATACGCAGTATTTT. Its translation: CASSLGPPGQGLRMEDTQYF.

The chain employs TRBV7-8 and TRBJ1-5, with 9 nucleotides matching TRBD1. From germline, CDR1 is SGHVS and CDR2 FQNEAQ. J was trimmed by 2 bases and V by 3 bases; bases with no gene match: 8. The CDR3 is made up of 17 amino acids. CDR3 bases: TGTGCCAGCAGCTTCTCAGGGACAGGGATGGGCAATCAGCCCCAGCATTTT. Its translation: CASSFSGTGMGNQPQHF.

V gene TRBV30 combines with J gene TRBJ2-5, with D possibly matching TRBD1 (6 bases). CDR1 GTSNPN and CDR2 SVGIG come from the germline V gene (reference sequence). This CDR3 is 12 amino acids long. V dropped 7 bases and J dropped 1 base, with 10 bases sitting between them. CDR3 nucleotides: TGTGCCTTAGGACAGACCCAAGAGACCCAGTACTTC. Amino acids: CALGQTQETQYF.

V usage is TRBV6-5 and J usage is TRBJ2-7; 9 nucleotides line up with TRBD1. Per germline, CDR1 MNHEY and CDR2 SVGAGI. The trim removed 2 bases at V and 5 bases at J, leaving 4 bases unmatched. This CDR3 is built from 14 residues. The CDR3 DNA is TGTGCCAGCAGTTACGGGACAGGGATTAACGAGCAGTACTTC. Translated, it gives CASSYGTGINEQYF.